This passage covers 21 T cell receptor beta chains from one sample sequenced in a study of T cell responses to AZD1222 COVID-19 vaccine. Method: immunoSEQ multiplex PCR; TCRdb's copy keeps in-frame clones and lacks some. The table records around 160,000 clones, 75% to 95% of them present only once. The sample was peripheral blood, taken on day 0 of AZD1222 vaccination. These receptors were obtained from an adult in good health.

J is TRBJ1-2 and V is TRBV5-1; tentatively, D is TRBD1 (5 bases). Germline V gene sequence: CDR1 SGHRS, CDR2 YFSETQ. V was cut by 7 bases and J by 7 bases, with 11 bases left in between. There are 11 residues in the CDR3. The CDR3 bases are TGCGCCAGCGGGAGGGGAGCTGGCTACACCTTC. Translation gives CASGRGAGYTF.

The CDR3 sequence: CASSIRRVAGAGYGYTF. CDR3 coding DNA: TGTGCCAGTAGTATAAGGCGGGTTGCTGGGGCCGGCTATGGCTACACCTTC. The genes are TRBV19 and TRBJ1-2; maybe TRBD1 (5 bases). CDR3 length: 17 residues. Deletions cut 2 bases from V and 4 bases from J, with 20 bases between. In germline, CDR1 is LNHDA, CDR2 SQIVND (reference sequence). Variable domain in full (rest from reference TRBV19 and TRBJ1-2): DGGITQSPKYLFRKEGQNVTLSCEQNLNHDAMYWYRQDPGQGLRLIYYSQIVNDFQKGDIAEGYSVSREKKESFPLTVTSAQKNPTAFYLCASSIRRVAGAGYGYTFGSGTRLTVV.

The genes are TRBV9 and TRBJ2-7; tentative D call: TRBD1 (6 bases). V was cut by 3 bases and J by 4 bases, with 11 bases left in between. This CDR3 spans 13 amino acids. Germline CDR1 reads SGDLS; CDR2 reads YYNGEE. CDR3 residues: CASSGGGQYEQYF. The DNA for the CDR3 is TGTGCCAGCAGCGGAGGAGGACAGTACGAGCAGTACTTC.

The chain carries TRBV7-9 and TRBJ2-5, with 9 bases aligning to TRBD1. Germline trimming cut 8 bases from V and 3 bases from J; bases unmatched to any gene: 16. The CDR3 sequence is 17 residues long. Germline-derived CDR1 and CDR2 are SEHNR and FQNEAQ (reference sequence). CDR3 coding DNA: TGTGCCAGCCTACTGGGAACTGGGGACAGGGAGGAAGAGACCCAGTACTTC. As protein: CASLLGTGDREEETQYF. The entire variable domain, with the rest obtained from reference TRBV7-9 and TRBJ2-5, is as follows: DTGVSQNPRHKITKRGQNVTFRCDPISEHNRLYWYRQTLGQGPEFLTYFQNEAQLEKSRLLSDRFSAERPKGSFSTLEIQRTEQGDSAMYLCASLLGTGDREEETQYFGPGTRLLVL.

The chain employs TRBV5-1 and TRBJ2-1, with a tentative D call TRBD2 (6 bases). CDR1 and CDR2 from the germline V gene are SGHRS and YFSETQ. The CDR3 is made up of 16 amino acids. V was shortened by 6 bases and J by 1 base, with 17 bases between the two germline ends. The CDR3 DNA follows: TGCGCCAGCACTGGGGTGGGGGGTCCATCCTACAATGAGCAGTTCTTC. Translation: CASTGVGGPSYNEQFF.

The CDR3 spells CASSYDRGRRNTIYF. Here the CDR3 DNA reads TGTGCCAGCAGCTACGACAGGGGGCGGCGAAACACCATATATTTT. The J gene is TRBJ1-3, the V gene TRBV11-1; the match to TRBD1 covers 10 bases. Germline loops: CDR1 SGHAT, CDR2 FQDESV (reference sequence). CDR3 length: 15 residues. With 4 bases clipped from V and 5 bases from J, the junction kept 5 bases outside the gene matches.

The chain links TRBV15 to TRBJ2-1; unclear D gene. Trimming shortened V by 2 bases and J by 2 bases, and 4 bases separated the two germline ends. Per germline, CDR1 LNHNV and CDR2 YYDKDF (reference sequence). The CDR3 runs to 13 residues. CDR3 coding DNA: TGTGCCACCAGCAGATCAGCCTACAATGAGCAGTTCTTC. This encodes CATSRSAYNEQFF.

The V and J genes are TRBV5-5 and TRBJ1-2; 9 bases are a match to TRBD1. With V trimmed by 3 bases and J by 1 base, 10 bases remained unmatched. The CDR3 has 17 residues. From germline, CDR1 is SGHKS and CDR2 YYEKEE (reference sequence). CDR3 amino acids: CASSSVSGGQGNYGYTF. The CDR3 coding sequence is TGTGCCAGCAGCTCTGTCTCAGGGGGACAGGGTAACTATGGCTACACCTTC.

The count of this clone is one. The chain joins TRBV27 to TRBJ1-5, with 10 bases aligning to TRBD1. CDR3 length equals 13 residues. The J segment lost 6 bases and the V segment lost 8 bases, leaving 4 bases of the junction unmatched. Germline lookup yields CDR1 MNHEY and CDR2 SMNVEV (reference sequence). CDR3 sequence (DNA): TGTGCCAGCTCGGACAGGGGGACTCAGCCCCAGCATTTT. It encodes CASSDRGTQPQHF.

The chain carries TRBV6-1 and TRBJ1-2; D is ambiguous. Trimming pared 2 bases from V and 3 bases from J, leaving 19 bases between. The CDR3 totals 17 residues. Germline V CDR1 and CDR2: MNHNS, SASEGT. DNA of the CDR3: TGTGCCAGCAGTGAATTGTCAGGTTTCTCCGTCGACTATGGCTACACCTTC. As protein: CASSELSGFSVDYGYTF.

CDR3 region: CASSVAVTSYEQYF. The CDR3 DNA is TGTGCCAGCAGCGTAGCAGTGACCTCCTACGAGCAGTACTTC. This rearrangement joins TRBV9 to TRBJ2-7; the D is unclear. V was clipped by 0 bases and J by 0 bases, with 7 bases between them. This CDR3 comprises 14 residues. Per germline, CDR1 SGDLS and CDR2 YYNGEE.

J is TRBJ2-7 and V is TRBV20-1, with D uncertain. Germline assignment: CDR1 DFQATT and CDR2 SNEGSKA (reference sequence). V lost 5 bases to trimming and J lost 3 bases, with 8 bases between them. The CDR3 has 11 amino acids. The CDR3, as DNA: TGCAGTGCTCCAAGGGTCTACGAGCAGTACTTC. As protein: CSAPRVYEQYF.

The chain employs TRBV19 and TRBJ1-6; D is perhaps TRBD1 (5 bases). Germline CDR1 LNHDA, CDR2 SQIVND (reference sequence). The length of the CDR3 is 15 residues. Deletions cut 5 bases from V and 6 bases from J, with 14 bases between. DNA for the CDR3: TGTGCCAGTAGTGGGACGGGAATTCCTAATTCACCCCTCCACTTT. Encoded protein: CASSGTGIPNSPLHF.

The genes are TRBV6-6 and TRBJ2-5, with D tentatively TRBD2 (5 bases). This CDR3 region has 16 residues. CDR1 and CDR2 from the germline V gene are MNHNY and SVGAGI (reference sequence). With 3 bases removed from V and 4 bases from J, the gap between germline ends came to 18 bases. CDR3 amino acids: CASSYLRRPEGETQYF. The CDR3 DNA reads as TGTGCCAGCAGTTATCTCCGGCGGCCCGAGGGAGAGACCCAGTACTTC.

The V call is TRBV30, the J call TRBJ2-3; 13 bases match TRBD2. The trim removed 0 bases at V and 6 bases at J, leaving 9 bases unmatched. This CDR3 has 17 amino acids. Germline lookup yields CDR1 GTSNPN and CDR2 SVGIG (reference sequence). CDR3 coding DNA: TGTGCCTGGAGTGTGACTCGGACTAGCGGGAGTTTGGATACGCAGTATTTT. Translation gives CAWSVTRTSGSLDTQYF.

The CDR3 DNA reads TGTGCCAGCAGCCCCCCTTACAGGGAGGGCAATGAGCAGTTCTTC. As protein: CASSPPYREGNEQFF. The chain is built from TRBV7-9 and TRBJ2-1, with D tentatively TRBD2 (7 bases). CDR3 size: 15 residues. V was trimmed by 5 bases and J by 6 bases, leaving 17 bases between them. CDR1 SEHNR and CDR2 FQNEAQ come from the germline V gene (reference sequence).

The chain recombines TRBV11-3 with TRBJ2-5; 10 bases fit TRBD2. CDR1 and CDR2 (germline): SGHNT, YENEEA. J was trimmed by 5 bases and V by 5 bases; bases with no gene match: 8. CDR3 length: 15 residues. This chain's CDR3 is CASSTIAGGMETQYF. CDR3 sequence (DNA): TGTGCCAGCAGCACCATAGCGGGGGGCATGGAGACCCAGTACTTC. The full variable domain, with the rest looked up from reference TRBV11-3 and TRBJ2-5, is EAGVVQSPRYKIIEKKQPVAFWCNPISGHNTLYWYLQNLGQGPELLIRYENEEAVDDSQLPKDRFSAERLKGVDSTLKIQPAELGDSAVYLCASSTIAGGMETQYFGPGTRLLVL.

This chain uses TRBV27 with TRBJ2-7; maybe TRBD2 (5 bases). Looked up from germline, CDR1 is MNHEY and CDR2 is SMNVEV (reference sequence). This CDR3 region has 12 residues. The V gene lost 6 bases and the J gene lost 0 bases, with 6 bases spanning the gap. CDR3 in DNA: TGTGCCAGCAGCGGGGTCTCCTACGAGCAGTACTTC. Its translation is CASSGVSYEQYF.

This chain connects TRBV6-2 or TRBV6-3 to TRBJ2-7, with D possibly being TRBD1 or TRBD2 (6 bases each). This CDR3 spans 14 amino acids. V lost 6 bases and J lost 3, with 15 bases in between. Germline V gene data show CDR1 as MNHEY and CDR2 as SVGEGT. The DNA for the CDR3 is TGTGCCAGCAGCACAGGGACGGGACTCTACGAGCAGTACTTC. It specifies CASSTGTGLYEQYF.

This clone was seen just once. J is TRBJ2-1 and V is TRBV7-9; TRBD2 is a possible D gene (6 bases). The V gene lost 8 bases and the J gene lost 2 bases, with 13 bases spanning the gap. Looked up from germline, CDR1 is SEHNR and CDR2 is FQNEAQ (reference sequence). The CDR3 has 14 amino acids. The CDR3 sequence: CASAEGGAYNEQFF. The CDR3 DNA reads TGTGCCAGCGCGGAGGGAGGAGCCTACAATGAGCAGTTCTTC.

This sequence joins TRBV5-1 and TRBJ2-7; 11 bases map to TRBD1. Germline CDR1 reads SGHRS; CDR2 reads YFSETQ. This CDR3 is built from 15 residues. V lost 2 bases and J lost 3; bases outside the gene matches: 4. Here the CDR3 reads CASSLGTGGFYEQYF. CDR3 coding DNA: TGCGCCAGCAGCTTAGGGACAGGGGGATTCTACGAGCAGTACTTC.